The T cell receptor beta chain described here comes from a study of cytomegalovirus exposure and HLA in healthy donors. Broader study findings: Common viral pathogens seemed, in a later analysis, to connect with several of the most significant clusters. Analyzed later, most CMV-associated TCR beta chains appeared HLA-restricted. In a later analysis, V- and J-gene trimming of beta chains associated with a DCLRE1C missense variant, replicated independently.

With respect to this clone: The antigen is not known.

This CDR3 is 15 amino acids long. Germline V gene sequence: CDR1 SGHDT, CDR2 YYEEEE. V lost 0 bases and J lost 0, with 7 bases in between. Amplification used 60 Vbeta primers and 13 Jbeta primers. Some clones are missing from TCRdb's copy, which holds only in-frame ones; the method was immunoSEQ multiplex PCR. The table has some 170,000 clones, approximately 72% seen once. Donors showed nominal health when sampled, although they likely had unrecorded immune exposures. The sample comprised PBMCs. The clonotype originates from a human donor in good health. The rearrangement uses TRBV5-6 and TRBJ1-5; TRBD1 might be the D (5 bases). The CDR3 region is CASSLVRDSNQPQHF. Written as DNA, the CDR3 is TGTGCCAGCAGCTTGGTCAGGGATAGCAATCAGCCCCAGCATTTT.